The T cell receptor beta chain under discussion was sequenced for a study of blood T cell repertoires in COVID-19. Study-wide background: Both acute and convalescent COVID-19 samples were obtained from the United States, Italy and Spain.

V was cut by 1 base and J by 4 bases, with 11 bases left in between. This CDR3 has 15 amino acids. Germline lookup yields CDR1 MDHEN and CDR2 SYDVKM. Original handling: The authors estimated nucleated cell counts from reference gene primer amplification. Some clones are missing from TCRdb's copy, which holds only in-frame ones; the method was immunoSEQ multiplex PCR. The V and J calls and the clone size are those of that table, but D and trimming were determined from the DNA. The top ten clones hold approximately 2.9% of a sample with approximately 500,000 clones, around 85% of them seen once. The chain carries TRBV28 and TRBJ1-3, with D perhaps matching TRBD1 (5 bases). The clonotype was recovered from a human donor in a cohort sampled during active COVID-19. The source material was peripheral blood. CDR3: CASSLSGSLGNTIYF. The CDR3 DNA reads as TGTGCCAGCAGTTTATCAGGGTCCCTCGGAAACACCATATATTTT.